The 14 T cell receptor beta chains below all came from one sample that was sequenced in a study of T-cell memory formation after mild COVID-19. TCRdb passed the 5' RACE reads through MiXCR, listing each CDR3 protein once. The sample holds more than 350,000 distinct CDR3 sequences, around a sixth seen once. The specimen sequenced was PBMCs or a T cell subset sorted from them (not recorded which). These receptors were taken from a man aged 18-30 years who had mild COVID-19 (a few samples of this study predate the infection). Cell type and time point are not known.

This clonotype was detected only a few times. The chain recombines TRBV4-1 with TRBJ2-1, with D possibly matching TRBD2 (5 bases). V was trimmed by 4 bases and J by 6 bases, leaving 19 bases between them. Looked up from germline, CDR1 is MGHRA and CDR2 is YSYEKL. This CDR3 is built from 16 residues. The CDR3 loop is CASSPLVPSSVNEQFF. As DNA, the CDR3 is TGCGCCAGCAGCCCCTTGGTGCCTAGCTCAGTCAATGAGCAGTTCTTC.

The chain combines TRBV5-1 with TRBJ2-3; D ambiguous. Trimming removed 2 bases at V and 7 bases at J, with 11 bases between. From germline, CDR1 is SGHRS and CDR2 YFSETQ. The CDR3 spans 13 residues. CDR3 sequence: CASSFPAGYTQYF. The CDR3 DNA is TGCGCCAGCAGCTTTCCTGCCGGGTATACGCAGTATTTT.

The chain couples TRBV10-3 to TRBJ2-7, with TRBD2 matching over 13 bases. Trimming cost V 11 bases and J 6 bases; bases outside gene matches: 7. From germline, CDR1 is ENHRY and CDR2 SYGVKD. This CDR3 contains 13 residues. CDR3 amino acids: CASSTSGGPEQYV. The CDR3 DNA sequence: TGTGCCTCTTCGACTAGCGGGGGGCCCGAGCAGTACGTC.

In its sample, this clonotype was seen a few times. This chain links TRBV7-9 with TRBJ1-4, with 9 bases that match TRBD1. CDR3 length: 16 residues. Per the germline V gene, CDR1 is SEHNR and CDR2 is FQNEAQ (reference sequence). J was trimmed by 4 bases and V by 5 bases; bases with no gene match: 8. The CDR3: CASSLPTGGNNEKLFF. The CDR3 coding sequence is TGTGCCAGCAGCCTACCGACAGGGGGGAATAATGAAAAACTGTTTTTT.

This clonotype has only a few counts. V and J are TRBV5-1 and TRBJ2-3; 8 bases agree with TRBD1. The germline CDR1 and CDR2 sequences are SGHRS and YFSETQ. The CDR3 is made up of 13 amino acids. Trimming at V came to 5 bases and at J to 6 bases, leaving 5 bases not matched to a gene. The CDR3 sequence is CASSGTGADTQYF. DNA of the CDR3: TGCGCCAGCAGTGGGACAGGCGCGGATACGCAGTATTTT.

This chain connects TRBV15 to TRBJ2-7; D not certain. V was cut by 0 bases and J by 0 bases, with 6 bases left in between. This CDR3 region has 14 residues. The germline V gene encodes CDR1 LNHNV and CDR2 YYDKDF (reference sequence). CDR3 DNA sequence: TGTGCCACCAGCAGAGATGCTTTCTCCTACGAGCAGTACTTC. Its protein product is CATSRDAFSYEQYF.

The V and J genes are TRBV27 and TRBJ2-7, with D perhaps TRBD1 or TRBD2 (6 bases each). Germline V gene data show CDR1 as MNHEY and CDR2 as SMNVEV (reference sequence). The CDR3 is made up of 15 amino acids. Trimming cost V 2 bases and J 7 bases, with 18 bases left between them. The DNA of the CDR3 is TGTGCCAGCAGTTTACGGAGGGGGGCGGTGGAAGAGCAGTACTTC. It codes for CASSLRRGAVEEQYF.

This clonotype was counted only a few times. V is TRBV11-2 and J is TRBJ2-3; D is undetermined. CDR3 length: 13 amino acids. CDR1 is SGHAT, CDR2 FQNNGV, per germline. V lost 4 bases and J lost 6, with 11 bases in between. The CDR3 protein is CASSYPSTDTQYF. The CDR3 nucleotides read TGTGCCAGCAGCTACCCGAGTACGGATACGCAGTATTTT. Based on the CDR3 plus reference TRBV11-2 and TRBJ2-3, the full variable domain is EAGVAQSPRYKIIEKRQSVAFWCNPISGHATLYWYQQILGQGPKLLIQFQNNGVVDDSQLPKDRFSAERLKGVDSTLKIQPAKLEDSAVYLCASSYPSTDTQYFGPGTRLTVL.

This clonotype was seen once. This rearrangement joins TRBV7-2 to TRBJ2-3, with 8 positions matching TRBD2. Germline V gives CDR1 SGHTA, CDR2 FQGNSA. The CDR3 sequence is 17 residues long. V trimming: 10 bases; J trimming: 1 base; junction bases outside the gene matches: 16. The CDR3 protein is CATSRGAIYDGTDTQYF. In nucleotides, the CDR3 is TGTGCCACTTCGCGGGGGGCCATATATGACGGCACAGATACGCAGTATTTT.

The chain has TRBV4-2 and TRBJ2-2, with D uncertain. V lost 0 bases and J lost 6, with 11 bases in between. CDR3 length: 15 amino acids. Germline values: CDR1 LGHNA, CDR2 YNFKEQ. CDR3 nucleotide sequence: TGTGCCAGCAGCCAAGACCTAAGAGGCCCCGGGGAGCTGTTTTTT. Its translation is CASSQDLRGPGELFF.

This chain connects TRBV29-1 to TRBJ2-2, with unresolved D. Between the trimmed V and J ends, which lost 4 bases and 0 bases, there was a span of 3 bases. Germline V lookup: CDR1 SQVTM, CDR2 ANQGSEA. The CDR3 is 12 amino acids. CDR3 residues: CSVAPNTGELFF. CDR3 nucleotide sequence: TGCAGCGTTGCCCCGAACACCGGGGAGCTGTTTTTT.

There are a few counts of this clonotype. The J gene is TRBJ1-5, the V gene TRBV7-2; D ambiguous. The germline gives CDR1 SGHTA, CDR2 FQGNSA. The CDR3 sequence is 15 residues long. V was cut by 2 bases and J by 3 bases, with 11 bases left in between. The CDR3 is CASSLMSGINQPQHF. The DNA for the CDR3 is TGTGCCAGCAGCTTAATGTCAGGAATCAATCAGCCCCAGCATTTT.

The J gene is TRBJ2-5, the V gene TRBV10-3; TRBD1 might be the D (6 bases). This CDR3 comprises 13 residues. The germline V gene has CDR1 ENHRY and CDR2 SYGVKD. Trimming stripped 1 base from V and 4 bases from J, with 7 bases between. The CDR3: CAISELGGETQYF. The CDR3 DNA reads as TGTGCCATCAGTGAGTTAGGGGGAGAGACCCAGTACTTC.

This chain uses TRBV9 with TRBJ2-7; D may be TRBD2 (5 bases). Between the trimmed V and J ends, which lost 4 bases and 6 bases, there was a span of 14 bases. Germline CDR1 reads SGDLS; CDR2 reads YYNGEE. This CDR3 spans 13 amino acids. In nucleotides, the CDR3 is TGTGCCAGCAGCCGCGGACTGCCCAGCGAGCAGTACTTC. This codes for CASSRGLPSEQYF.